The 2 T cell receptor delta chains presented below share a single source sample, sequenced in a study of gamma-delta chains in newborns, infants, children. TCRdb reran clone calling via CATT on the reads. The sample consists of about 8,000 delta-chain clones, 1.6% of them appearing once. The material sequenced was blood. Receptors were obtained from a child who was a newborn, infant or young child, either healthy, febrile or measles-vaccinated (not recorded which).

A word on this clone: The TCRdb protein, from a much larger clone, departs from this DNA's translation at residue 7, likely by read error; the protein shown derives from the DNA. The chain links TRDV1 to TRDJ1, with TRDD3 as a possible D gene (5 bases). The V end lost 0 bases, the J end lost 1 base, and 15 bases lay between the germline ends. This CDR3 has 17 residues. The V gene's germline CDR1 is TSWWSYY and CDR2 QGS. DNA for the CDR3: TGTGCTCTTGGGGAACTCCGGCCGCTTGGGGTCACCGATAAACTCATCTTT. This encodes CALGELRPLGVTDKLIF.

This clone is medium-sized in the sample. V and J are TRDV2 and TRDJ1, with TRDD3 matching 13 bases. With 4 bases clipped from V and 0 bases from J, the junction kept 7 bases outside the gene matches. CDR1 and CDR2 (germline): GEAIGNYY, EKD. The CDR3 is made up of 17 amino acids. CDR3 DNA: TGTGCCTGTGATACTACTGGGGGATACGCGTACACCGATAAACTCATCTTT. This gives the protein CACDTTGGYAYTDKLIF.